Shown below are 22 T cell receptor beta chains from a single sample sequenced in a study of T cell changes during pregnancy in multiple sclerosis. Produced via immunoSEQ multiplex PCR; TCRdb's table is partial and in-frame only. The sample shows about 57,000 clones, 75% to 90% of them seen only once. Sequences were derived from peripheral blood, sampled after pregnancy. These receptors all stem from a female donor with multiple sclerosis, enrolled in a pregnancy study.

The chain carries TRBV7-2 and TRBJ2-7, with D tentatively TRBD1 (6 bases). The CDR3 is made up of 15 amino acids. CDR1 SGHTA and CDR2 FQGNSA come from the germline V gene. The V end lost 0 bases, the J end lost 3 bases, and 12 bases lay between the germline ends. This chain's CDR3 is CASSLALTGIYEQYF. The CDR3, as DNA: TGTGCCAGCAGCTTAGCGCTAACAGGGATCTACGAGCAGTACTTC. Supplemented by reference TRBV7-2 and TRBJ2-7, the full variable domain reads GAGVSQSPSNKVTEKGKDVELRCDPISGHTALYWYRQSLGQGLEFLIYFQGNSAPDKSGLPSDRFSAERTGGSVSTLTIQRTQQEDSAVYLCASSLALTGIYEQYFGPGTRLTVT.

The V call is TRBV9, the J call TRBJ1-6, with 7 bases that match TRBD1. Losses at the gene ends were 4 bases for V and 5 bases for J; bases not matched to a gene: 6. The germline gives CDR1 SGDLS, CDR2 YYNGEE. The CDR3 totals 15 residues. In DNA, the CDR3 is TGTGCCAGCAGCACCGCCGGGACAGATAATTCACCCCTCCACTTT. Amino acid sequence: CASSTAGTDNSPLHF. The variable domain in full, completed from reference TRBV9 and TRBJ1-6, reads DSGVTQTPKHLITATGQRVTLRCSPRSGDLSVYWYQQSLDQGLQFLIQYYNGEERAKGNILERFSAQQFPDLHSELNLSSLELGDSALYFCASSTAGTDNSPLHFGNGTRLTVT.

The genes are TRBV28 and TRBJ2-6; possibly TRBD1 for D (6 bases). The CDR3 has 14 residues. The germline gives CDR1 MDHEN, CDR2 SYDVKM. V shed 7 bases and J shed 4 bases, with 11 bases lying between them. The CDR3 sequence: CASTGAYGANVLTF. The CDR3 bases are TGTGCCAGCACAGGGGCGTACGGGGCCAACGTCCTGACTTTC.

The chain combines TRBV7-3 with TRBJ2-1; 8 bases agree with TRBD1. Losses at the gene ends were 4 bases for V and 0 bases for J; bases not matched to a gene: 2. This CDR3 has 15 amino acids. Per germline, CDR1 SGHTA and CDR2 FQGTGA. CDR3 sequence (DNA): TGTGCCAGCAGCTCGACAGGGGACTCCTACAATGAGCAGTTCTTC. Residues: CASSSTGDSYNEQFF.

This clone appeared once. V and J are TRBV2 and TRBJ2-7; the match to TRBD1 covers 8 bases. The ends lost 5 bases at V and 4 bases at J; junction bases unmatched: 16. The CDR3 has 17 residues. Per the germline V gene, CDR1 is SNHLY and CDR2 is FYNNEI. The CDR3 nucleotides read TGTGCCAGCAGTCGCCCCTCAGCCCGGACAGGGTCGTACGAGCAGTACTTC. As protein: CASSRPSARTGSYEQYF.

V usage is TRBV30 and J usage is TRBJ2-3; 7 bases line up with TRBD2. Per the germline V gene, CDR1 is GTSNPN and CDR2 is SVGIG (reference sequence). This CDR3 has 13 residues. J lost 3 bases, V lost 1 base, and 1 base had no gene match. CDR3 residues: CAWSGGGTDTQYF. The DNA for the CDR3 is TGTGCCTGGAGTGGCGGGGGTACAGATACGCAGTATTTT.

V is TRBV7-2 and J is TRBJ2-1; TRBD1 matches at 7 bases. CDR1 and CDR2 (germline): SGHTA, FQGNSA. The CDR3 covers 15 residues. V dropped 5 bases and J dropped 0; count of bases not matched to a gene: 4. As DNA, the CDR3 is TGTGCCAGCAGCCGACAGGGAAGCTCCTACAATGAGCAGTTCTTC. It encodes CASSRQGSSYNEQFF.

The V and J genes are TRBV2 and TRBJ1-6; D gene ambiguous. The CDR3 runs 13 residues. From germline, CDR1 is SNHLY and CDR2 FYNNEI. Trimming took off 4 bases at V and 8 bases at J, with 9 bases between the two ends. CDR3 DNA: TGTGCCAGCAGTGGGTCGGAGGATTCACCCCTCCACTTT. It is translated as CASSGSEDSPLHF.

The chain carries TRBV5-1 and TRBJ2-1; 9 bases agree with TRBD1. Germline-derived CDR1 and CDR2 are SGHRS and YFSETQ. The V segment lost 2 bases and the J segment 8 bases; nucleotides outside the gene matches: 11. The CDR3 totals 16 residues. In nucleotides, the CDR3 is TGCGCCAGCAGCTTACTACCGGGACAGGGCTTCCATGAGCAGTTCTTC. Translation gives CASSLLPGQGFHEQFF.

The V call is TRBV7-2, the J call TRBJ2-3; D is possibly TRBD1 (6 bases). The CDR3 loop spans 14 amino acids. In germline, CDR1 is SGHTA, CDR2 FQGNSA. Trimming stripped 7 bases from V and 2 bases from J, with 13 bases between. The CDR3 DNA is TGTGCCAGCACCCGCAGGGGCCTCACAGATACGCAGTATTTT. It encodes CASTRRGLTDTQYF.

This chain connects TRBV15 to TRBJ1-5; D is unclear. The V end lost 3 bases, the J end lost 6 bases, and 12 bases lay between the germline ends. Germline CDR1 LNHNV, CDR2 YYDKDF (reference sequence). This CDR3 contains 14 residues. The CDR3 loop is CATSRAPGSQPQHF. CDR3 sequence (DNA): TGTGCCACCAGCAGGGCGCCAGGTAGTCAGCCCCAGCATTTT.

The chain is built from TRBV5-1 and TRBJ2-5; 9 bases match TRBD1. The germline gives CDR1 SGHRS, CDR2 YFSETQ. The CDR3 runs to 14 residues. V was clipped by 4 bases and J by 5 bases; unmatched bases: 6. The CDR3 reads CASSVQGADETQYF. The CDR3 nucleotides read TGCGCCAGCAGCGTACAGGGGGCCGATGAGACCCAGTACTTC. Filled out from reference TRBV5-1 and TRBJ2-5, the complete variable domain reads KAGVTQTPRYLIKTRGQQVTLSCSPISGHRSVSWYQQTPGQGLQFLFEYFSETQRNKGNFPGRFSGRQFSNSRSEMNVSTLELGDSALYLCASSVQGADETQYFGPGTRLLVL.

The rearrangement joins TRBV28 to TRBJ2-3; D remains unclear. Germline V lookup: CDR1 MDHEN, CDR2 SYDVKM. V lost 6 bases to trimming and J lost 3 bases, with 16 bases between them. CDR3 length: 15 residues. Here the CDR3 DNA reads TGTGCCAGCAGCCGACCGGCGGCCAATACAGATACGCAGTATTTT. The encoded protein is CASSRPAANTDTQYF.

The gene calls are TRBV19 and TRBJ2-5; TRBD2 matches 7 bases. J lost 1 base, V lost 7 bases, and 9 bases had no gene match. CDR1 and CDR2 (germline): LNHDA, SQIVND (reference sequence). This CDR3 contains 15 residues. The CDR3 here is CASTPKRGVQETQYF. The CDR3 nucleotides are TGTGCCAGTACCCCAAAGCGGGGAGTCCAAGAGACCCAGTACTTC.

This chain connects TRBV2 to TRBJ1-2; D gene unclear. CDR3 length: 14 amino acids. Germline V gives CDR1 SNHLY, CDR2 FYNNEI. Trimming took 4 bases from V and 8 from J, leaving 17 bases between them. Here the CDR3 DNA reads TGTGCCAGCAGTGGGCAGGCCGCCTGGAGGGGCTACACCTTC. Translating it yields CASSGQAAWRGYTF.

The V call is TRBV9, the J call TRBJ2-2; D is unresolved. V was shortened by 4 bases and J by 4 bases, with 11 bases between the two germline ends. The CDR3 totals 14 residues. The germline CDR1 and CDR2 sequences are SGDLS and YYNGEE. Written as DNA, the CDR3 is TGTGCCAGCAGCCCCTCACTGAGCACCGGGGAGCTGTTTTTT. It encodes CASSPSLSTGELFF.

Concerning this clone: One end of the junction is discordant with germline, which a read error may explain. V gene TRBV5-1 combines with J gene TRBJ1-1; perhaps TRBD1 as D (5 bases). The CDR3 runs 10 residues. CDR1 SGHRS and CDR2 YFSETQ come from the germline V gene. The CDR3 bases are TGCGCCAGCAGCTTGGGGGGGGGTCGCTTT. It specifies CASSLGGGRF.

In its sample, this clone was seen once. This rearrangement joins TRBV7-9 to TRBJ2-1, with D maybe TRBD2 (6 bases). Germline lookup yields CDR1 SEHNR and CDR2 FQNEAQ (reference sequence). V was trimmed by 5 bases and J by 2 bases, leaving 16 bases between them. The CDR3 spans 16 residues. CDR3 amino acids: CASSLFRGTTYNEQFF. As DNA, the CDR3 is TGTGCCAGCAGCCTATTCCGGGGGACCACCTACAATGAGCAGTTCTTC.

CDR3 residues: CASSIPGGGANVLTF. CDR3 bases: TGTGCCAGCAGCATCCCAGGTGGTGGGGCCAACGTCCTGACTTTC. The gene calls are TRBV7-3 and TRBJ2-6; D unresolved. V lost 5 bases and J lost 3, with 11 bases in between. Germline lookup yields CDR1 SGHTA and CDR2 FQGTGA. The CDR3 contains 15 residues.

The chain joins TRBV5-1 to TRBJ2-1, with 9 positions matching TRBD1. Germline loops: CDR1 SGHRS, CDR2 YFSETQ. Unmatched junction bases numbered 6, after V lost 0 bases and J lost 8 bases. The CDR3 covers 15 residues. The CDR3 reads CASSLGTGAGDEQFF. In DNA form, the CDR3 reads TGCGCCAGCAGCTTGGGGACAGGGGCTGGGGATGAGCAGTTCTTC.

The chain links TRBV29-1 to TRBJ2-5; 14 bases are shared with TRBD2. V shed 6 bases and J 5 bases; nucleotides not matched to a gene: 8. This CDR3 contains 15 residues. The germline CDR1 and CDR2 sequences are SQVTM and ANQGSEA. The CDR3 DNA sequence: TGCAGCGTCGCAACGAGGACTAGCGGGGGGGAGACCCAGTACTTC. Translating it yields CSVATRTSGGETQYF.

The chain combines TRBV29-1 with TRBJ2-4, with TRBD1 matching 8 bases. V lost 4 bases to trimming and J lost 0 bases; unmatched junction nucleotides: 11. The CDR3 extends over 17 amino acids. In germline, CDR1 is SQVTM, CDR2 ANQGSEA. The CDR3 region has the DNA TGCAGCGTTGGAGAACAGGGGGTACGTCTAGCCAAAAACATTCAGTACTTC. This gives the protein CSVGEQGVRLAKNIQYF.